The following is a T cell receptor beta chain sequence with its context. The record originates from a study of blood T cell repertoires in COVID-19. Original processing methods: Quantification of nucleated cells was approximated via reference gene primer amplification. This table comes from immunoSEQ multiplex PCR, and its TCRdb copy is limited to in-frame clones, with some not included. That table is the source of V, J and clone size, and D and trimming were worked out from the DNA. Altogether about 190,000 clones are present, approximately 78% being singletons, with the ten largest covering approximately 15%. V dropped 1 base and J dropped 2 bases, with 9 bases sitting between them. CDR1 and CDR2 from the germline V gene are SGHRS and YFSETQ. CDR3 length: 15 amino acids. The study drew participants aged about 18 to 90 years from 20 to 30 US areas. In Cohort 3, a recovered donor had either two negative PCRs, clearance, or symptom resolution.

This sequence originates from a woman between 45 and 65 years old who had recovered from COVID-19. The sample taken for sequencing was PBMCs or T cells enriched from blood (not recorded which). This chain connects TRBV5-1 to TRBJ2-2; D perhaps matches TRBD1 (6 bases). The CDR3 nucleotides are TGCGCCAGCAGCTTGAGGGACAAAAACACCGGGGAGCTGTTTTTT. Its translation is CASSLRDKNTGELFF.